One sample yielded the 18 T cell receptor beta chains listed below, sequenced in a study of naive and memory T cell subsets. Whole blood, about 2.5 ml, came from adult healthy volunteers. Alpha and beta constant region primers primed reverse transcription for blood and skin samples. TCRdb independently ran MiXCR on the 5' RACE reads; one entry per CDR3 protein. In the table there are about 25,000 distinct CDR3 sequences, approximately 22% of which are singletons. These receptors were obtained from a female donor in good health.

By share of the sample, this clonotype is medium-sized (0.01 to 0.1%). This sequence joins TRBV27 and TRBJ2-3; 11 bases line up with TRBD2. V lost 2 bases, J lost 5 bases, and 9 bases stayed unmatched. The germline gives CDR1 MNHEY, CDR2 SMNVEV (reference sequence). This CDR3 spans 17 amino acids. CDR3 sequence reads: CASSLVSPGTSGDTQYF. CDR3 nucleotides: TGTGCCAGCAGTTTAGTGTCCCCTGGGACTAGCGGAGATACGCAGTATTTT.

The CDR3 coding sequence is TGCAGCGTTGACAGTATGAACACTGAAGCTTTCTTT. Translation: CSVDSMNTEAFF. The V call is TRBV29-1, the J call TRBJ1-1; D is uncertain. The V end was cut by 3 bases, the J end by 0 bases, with 5 bases between. This CDR3 has 12 amino acids. Germline V gene data show CDR1 as SQVTM and CDR2 as ANQGSEA.

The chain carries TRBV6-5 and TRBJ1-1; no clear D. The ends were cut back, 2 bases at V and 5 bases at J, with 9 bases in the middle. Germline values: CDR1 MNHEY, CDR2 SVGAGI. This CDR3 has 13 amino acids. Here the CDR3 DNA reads TGTGCCAGCAGTTACGGGAGGGAGACTGAAGCTTTCTTT. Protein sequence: CASSYGRETEAFF.

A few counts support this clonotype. The CDR3 spells CSARRAEAFF. For the CDR3, the DNA is TGCAGTGCTAGAAGAGCCGAAGCTTTCTTT. The V gene is TRBV20-1, the J gene TRBJ1-1; D unclear. In germline, CDR1 is DFQATT, CDR2 SNEGSKA (reference sequence). This CDR3 region has 10 residues. Trimming stripped 2 bases from V and 8 bases from J, with 6 bases between.

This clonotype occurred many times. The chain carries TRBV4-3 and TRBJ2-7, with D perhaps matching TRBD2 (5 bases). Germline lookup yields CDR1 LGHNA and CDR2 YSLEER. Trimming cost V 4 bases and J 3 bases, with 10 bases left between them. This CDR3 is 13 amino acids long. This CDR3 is CASSLRAGYEQYF. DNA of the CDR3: TGCGCCAGCAGCCTACGTGCGGGCTACGAGCAGTACTTC.

The CDR3 DNA is TGTGCCAGCAGTCAGGGTAGCAATCAGCCCCAGCATTTT. Translating it yields CASSQGSNQPQHF. The V gene is TRBV12-3 or TRBV12-4, the J gene TRBJ1-5; a possible D gene is TRBD1 (5 bases). V lost 5 bases to trimming and J lost 0 bases, with 5 bases between them. The CDR3 has 13 residues.

The DNA of the CDR3 is TGTGCCAGCAAACAGCGAAGACAAGATACGCAGTATTTT. This gives the protein CASKQRRQDTQYF. This chain links TRBV6-5 with TRBJ2-3; D is ambiguous. The CDR3 is 13 residues long. CDR1 MNHEY and CDR2 SVGAGI come from the germline V gene. V shed 7 bases and J shed 5 bases, with 13 bases lying between them.

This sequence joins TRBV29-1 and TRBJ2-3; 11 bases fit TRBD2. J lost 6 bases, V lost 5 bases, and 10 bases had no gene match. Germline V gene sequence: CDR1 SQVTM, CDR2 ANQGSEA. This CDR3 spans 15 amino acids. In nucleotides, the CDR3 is TGCAGCGTTTCTGTCGGACTAGCGGGCGCGGATACGCAGTATTTT. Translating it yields CSVSVGLAGADTQYF.

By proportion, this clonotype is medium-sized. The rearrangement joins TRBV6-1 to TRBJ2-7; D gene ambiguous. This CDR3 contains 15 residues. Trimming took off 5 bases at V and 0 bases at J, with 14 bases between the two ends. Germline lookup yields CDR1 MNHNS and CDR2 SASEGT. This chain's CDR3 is CASSTRVGSSYEQYF. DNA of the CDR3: TGTGCCAGCAGTACTCGGGTTGGCAGCTCCTACGAGCAGTACTTC.

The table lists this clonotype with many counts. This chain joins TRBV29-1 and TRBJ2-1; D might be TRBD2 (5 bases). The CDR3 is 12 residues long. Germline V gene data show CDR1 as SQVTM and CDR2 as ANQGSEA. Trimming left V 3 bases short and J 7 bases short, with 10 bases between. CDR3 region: CSVDGVGNEQFF. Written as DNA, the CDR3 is TGCAGCGTTGACGGGGTTGGGAATGAGCAGTTCTTC.

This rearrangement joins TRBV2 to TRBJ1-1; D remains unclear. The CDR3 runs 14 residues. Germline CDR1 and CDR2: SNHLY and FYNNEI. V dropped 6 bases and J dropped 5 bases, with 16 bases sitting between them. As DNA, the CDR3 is TGTGCCAGCAGGGGATTCCGAGGGAAGACTGAAGCTTTCTTT. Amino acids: CASRGFRGKTEAFF.

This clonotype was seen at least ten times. CDR3 sequence reads: CASSRQIYEQYF. CDR3 bases: TGTGCCAGCAGTCGACAGATCTACGAGCAGTACTTC. The chain carries TRBV6-2 or TRBV6-3 and TRBJ2-7; perhaps TRBD1 as D (5 bases). Germline CDR1 MNHEY, CDR2 SVGEGT. The CDR3 sequence is 12 residues long. The V end was cut by 5 bases, the J end by 3 bases, with 8 bases between.

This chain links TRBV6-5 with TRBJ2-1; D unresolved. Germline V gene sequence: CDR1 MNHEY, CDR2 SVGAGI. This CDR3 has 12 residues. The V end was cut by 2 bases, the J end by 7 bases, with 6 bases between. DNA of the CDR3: TGTGCCAGCAGTTACGGAAGGAATGAGCAGTTCTTC. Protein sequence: CASSYGRNEQFF.

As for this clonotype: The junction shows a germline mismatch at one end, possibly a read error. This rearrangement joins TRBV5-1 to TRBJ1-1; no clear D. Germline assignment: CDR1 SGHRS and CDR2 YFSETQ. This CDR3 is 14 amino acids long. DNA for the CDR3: TGCGCCAGCGGCTTGGCGAGCATGAACACTGAAGCTTTCTTT. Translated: CASGLASMNTEAFF. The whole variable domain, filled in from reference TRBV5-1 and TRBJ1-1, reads KAGVTQTPRYLIKTRGQQVTLSCSPISGHRSVSWYQQTPGQGLQFLFEYFSETQRNKGNFPGRFSGRQFSNSRSEMNVSTLELGDSALYLCASGLASMNTEAFFGQGTRLTVV.

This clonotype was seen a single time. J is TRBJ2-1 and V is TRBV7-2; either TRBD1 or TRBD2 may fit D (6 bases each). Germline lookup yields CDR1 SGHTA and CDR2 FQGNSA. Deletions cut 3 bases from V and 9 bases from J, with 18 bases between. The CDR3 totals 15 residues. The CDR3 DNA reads TGTGCCAGCAGCTTGGTTCGGGGGCCCCTAGGTGAGCAGTTCTTC. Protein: CASSLVRGPLGEQFF.

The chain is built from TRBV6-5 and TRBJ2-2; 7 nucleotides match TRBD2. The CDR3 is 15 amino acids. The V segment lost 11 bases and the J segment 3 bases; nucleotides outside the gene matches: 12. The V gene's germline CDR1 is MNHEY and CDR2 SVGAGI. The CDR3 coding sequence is TGTGCCTGCCGCCGGGGGACTACGGACACCGGGGAGCTGTTTTTT. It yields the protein CACRRGTTDTGELFF.

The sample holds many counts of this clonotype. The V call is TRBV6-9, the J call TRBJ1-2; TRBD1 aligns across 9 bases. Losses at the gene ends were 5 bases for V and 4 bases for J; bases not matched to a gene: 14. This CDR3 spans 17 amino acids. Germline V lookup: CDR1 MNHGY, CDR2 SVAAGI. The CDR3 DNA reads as TGTGCCAGCAGTGGCTACCCGTCCGGGACAGGGCCCTATGGCTACACCTTC. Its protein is CASSGYPSGTGPYGYTF.

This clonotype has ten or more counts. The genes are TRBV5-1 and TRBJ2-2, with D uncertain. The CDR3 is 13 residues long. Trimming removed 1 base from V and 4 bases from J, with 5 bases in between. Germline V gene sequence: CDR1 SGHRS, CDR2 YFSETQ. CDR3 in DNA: TGCGCCAGCAGCTTGTATGGCACCGGGGAGCTGTTTTTT. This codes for CASSLYGTGELFF.